The 22 T cell receptor beta chains in this list originate from one sample, sequenced in a study of blood T cell repertoires in COVID-19. The repertoire was sequenced with immunoSEQ multiplex PCR; TCRdb's copy has only in-frame clones and lacks some. The sample has more than 400,000 clones; about 92% are singletons. The sequencing sample was made of PBMCs or T cells enriched from blood (not recorded which). Source of these receptors: a man between 18 and 35 years old who had recovered from COVID-19.

This chain joins TRBV19 and TRBJ2-7; TRBD2 might be the D (5 bases). V dropped 0 bases and J dropped 5 bases, with 14 bases sitting between them. The germline gives CDR1 LNHDA, CDR2 SQIVND (reference sequence). The CDR3 loop spans 15 amino acids. The CDR3 is CASSIEHTPSHEQYF. DNA for the CDR3: TGTGCCAGTAGTATAGAACACACTCCTAGCCACGAGCAGTACTTC.

The rearrangement joins TRBV11-2 to TRBJ1-2, with TRBD1 matching 11 bases. This CDR3 has 15 amino acids. V lost 4 bases and J lost 8; bases outside the gene matches: 9. Germline V lookup: CDR1 SGHAT, CDR2 FQNNGV. Here the CDR3 reads CASSSRTGGAGGYTF. DNA for the CDR3: TGTGCCAGCAGCTCGAGGACAGGGGGCGCGGGAGGCTACACCTTC.

The gene calls are TRBV5-1 and TRBJ1-5, with D tentatively TRBD1 (6 bases). Trimming pared 4 bases from V and 4 bases from J, leaving 15 bases between. The germline gives CDR1 SGHRS, CDR2 YFSETQ. CDR3 size: 15 residues. The DNA for the CDR3 is TGCGCCAGCAGCCCTACCCCGGACAGAAATCAGCCCCAGCATTTT. This translates into CASSPTPDRNQPQHF.

The V and J genes are TRBV5-1 and TRBJ2-5; 7 bases match TRBD1. Trimming at V came to 0 bases and at J to 6 bases, leaving 5 bases not matched to a gene. This CDR3 spans 14 amino acids. Germline V gene data show CDR1 as SGHRS and CDR2 as YFSETQ. Here the CDR3 DNA reads TGCGCCAGCAGCTTGGGACAGGGCGGGCAGACCCAGTACTTC. This sequence encodes CASSLGQGGQTQYF.

The rearrangement uses TRBV6-5 and TRBJ1-2; 7 nucleotides match TRBD1. Germline V gene sequence: CDR1 MNHEY, CDR2 SVGAGI. The CDR3 is 14 residues long. V gave up 3 bases and J gave up 3 bases; unmatched junction bases: 4. The CDR3 DNA is TGTGCCAGCAGTTATGGAGGGACAGACTATGGCTACACCTTC. Amino acids: CASSYGGTDYGYTF.

The V and J genes are TRBV3-1 (or the pseudogene TRBV3-2) and TRBJ1-6, with D uncertain. The CDR3 totals 14 residues. Trimming took 1 base from V and 4 from J, leaving 5 bases between them. In germline, CDR1 is LGHDT, CDR2 YNNKEL (reference sequence). The CDR3 sequence is CASSQAGYNSPLHF. CDR3 DNA sequence: TGTGCCAGCAGCCAAGCGGGGTATAATTCACCCCTCCACTTT.

The gene calls are TRBV2 and TRBJ2-3, with TRBD2 matching over 14 bases. The germline CDR1 and CDR2 sequences are SNHLY and FYNNEI. The CDR3 runs 15 residues. J gave up 1 base and V 8 bases, and 2 bases lay outside the gene matches. This CDR3 is CASGGLAGGTDTQYF. The CDR3 nucleotides read TGTGCCAGCGGGGGACTAGCGGGGGGCACAGATACGCAGTATTTT.

CDR3 sequence: CASSLVGGGAIEQFF. DNA for the CDR3: TGTGCCAGCAGCTTAGTTGGCGGGGGGGCCATTGAGCAGTTCTTC. The chain joins TRBV7-8 to TRBJ2-1, with 9 bases aligning to TRBD2. Germline CDR1 SGHVS, CDR2 FQNEAQ. The CDR3 is 15 residues long. Trimming cost V 1 base and J 9 bases; bases outside gene matches: 7.

The chain employs TRBV19 and TRBJ1-5; a possible D gene is TRBD1 (6 bases). Germline CDR1 LNHDA, CDR2 SQIVND (reference sequence). The CDR3 has 16 amino acids. V lost 1 base, J lost 6 bases, and 16 bases lay in between. CDR3 amino acids: CASSIGGGQGAQPQHF. CDR3 in DNA: TGTGCCAGTAGTATAGGCGGGGGGCAGGGCGCTCAGCCCCAGCATTTT.

The genes are TRBV5-4 and TRBJ2-1; 13 nucleotides line up with TRBD2. After removal of 6 bases from V and 10 bases from J, the junction contained 4 bases not matched to a gene. Per germline, CDR1 SGHNT and CDR2 YYREEE (reference sequence). The CDR3 is 13 residues long. For the CDR3, the DNA is TGTGCCAGCATTGGACTAGCGGGAGAGGAGCAGTTCTTC. It codes for CASIGLAGEEQFF. Together with reference TRBV5-4 and TRBJ2-1, the CDR3 gives the full variable domain: ETGVTQSPTHLIKTRGQQVTLRCSSQSGHNTVSWYQQALGQGPQFIFQYYREEENGRGNFPPRFSGLQFPNYSSELNVNALELDDSALYLCASIGLAGEEQFFGPGTRLTVL.

This clone was seen a single time. The chain links TRBV13 to TRBJ2-1, with D possibly TRBD1 on 6 matching bases. V gave up 1 base and J gave up 8 bases, with 6 bases separating them. Germline lookup yields CDR1 PRHDT and CDR2 FYEKMQ (reference sequence). The CDR3 runs to 12 residues. DNA for the CDR3: TGTGCCAGCAGCTTAGAGGGGGATGAGCAGTTCTTC. Its protein is CASSLEGDEQFF.

CDR3 residues: CASSLVFGRGSYNEQFF. CDR3 DNA sequence: TGTGCCAGCAGCTTAGTTTTCGGGAGGGGTTCCTACAATGAGCAGTTCTTC. The V call is TRBV7-6, the J call TRBJ2-1; TRBD2 aligns across 8 bases. Unmatched junction bases numbered 6, after V lost 1 base and J lost 1 base. This CDR3 has 17 amino acids. Looked up from germline, CDR1 is SGHVS and CDR2 is FNYEAQ.

This sequence joins TRBV7-2 and TRBJ1-5, with 9 bases aligning to TRBD1. The CDR3 runs 16 residues. Germline lookup yields CDR1 SGHTA and CDR2 FQGNSA. V gave up 1 base and J gave up 6 bases; unmatched junction bases: 7. The CDR3 reads CASSLGPDRGGQPQHF. CDR3 nucleotides: TGTGCCAGCAGCTTAGGTCCGGACAGGGGAGGTCAGCCCCAGCATTTT.

CDR3 sequence (DNA): TGTGCCAGCAGCCAAGGACAGAGCCAAGAGACCCAGTACTTC. Translating it yields CASSQGQSQETQYF. The chain employs TRBV5-4 and TRBJ2-5; tentatively, D is TRBD1 (6 bases). The CDR3 length is 14 residues. V lost 4 bases to trimming and J lost 1 base, with 11 bases between them. Germline values: CDR1 SGHNT, CDR2 YYREEE (reference sequence).

The V and J genes are TRBV20-1 and TRBJ1-5, with TRBD1 matching 7 bases. The CDR3 totals 17 residues. V gave up 3 bases and J gave up 10 bases; unmatched junction bases: 21. Germline V CDR1 and CDR2: DFQATT, SNEGSKA (reference sequence). Here the CDR3 reads CSASIYLPDRRDTPQHF. CDR3 DNA: TGCAGTGCTAGTATCTACCTCCCGGACAGGCGGGATACTCCCCAGCATTTT.

The rearrangement uses TRBV29-1 and TRBJ1-1; possible D gene TRBD1, 5 bases. The CDR3 spans 10 residues. V was clipped by 4 bases and J by 8 bases, with 8 bases between them. Germline V gene data show CDR1 as SQVTM and CDR2 as ANQGSEA. CDR3 in amino acids: CSVVRAEAFF. In DNA, the CDR3 is TGCAGCGTTGTCAGGGCCGAAGCTTTCTTT.

Note on this clone: Other DNA sequences within the sample encode an identical CDR3. The rearrangement links TRBV2 to TRBJ1-1; no definite D call. Germline V gene sequence: CDR1 SNHLY, CDR2 FYNNEI. This CDR3 region has 13 residues. Between the trimmed V and J ends, which lost 3 bases and 1 base, there was a span of 6 bases. CDR3 sequence: CASSELENTEAFF. CDR3 nucleotides: TGTGCCAGCAGTGAGCTAGAGAACACTGAAGCTTTCTTT.

The rearrangement joins TRBV27 to TRBJ1-1; D unresolved. CDR3 length: 13 residues. Germline V CDR1 and CDR2: MNHEY, SMNVEV (reference sequence). Trimming pared 2 bases from V and 1 base from J, leaving 5 bases between. CDR3 nucleotide sequence: TGTGCCAGCAGTTTAACAGCGAACACTGAAGCTTTCTTT. Protein: CASSLTANTEAFF.

V is TRBV27 and J is TRBJ2-1, with TRBD1 matching 9 bases. This CDR3 region has 15 residues. V was clipped by 3 bases and J by 6 bases; unmatched bases: 6. Germline CDR1 is MNHEY and CDR2 is SMNVEV (reference sequence). In DNA, the CDR3 is TGTGCCAGCAGTTTGGGGACAGGGTCTACCAATGAGCAGTTCTTC. The encoded protein is CASSLGTGSTNEQFF.

The gene calls are TRBV30 and TRBJ1-5, with TRBD1 as a possible D gene (5 bases). The germline gives CDR1 GTSNPN, CDR2 SVGIG (reference sequence). Trimming removed 1 base at V and 4 bases at J, with 17 bases between. This CDR3 is built from 16 residues. CDR3 sequence (DNA): TGTGCCTGGAGTGCACCCGACAGTACGAAAAATCAGCCCCAGCATTTT. This sequence encodes CAWSAPDSTKNQPQHF.

This chain joins TRBV20-1 and TRBJ2-2, with D hard to call. Germline CDR1 DFQATT, CDR2 SNEGSKA (reference sequence). CDR3 length equals 11 residues. Between the trimmed V and J ends, which lost 7 bases and 7 bases, there was a span of 10 bases. CDR3: CSGRRNGELFF. In nucleotides, the CDR3 is TGCAGTGGCAGGCGAAACGGGGAGCTGTTTTTT.

The DNA for the CDR3 is TGTGCCAGCAGTGAATTCGGACAGGGGTCGGAAGCTTTCTTT. Protein sequence: CASSEFGQGSEAFF. The J gene is TRBJ1-1, the V gene TRBV2, with 9 bases fitting TRBD1. V trimming: 2 bases; J trimming: 8 bases; junction bases outside the gene matches: 6. CDR3 length: 14 amino acids. Germline V gene data show CDR1 as SNHLY and CDR2 as FYNNEI. Supplemented by reference TRBV2 and TRBJ1-1, the full variable domain reads EPEVTQTPSHQVTQMGQEVILRCVPISNHLYFYWYRQILGQKVEFLVSFYNNEISEKSEIFDDQFSVERPDGSNFTLKIRSTKLEDSAMYFCASSEFGQGSEAFFGQGTRLTVV.